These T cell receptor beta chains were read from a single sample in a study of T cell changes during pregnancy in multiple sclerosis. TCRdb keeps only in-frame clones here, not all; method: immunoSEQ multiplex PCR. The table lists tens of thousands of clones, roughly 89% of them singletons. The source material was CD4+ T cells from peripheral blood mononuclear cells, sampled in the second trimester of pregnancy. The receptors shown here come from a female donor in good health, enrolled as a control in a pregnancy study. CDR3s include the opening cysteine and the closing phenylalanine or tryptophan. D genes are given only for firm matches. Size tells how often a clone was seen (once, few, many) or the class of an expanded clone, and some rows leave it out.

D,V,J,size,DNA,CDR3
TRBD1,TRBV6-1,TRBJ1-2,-,TGTGCCAGCAGGTCCGGGCAGGGGGCCCCCGGCTACACCTTC,CASRSGQGAPGYTF
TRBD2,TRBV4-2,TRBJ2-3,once,TGTGCCAGCAGCCAAGACTGGCGGGGGGGCATGGATACGCAGTATTTT,CASSQDWRGGMDTQYF
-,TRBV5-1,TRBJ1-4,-,TGCGCCAGCAGCTCGGGGGGGTATAATGAAAAACTGTTTTTT,CASSSGGYNEKLFF
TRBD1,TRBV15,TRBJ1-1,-,TGTGCCACCAGCAGCTTCCCCGGGACAGGGTGGGTGAACACTGAAGCTTTCTTT,CATSSFPGTGWVNTEAFF
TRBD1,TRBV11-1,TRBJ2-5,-,TGTGCCAGCAGCTTAGGGACAGGGGGCGCGCAAGAGACCCAGTACTTC,CASSLGTGGAQETQYF
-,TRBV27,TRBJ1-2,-,TGTGCCAGCAGTTTCGACAGGAGCTATGGCTACACCTTC,CASSFDRSYGYTF
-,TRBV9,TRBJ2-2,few,TGTGCCAGCAGCGTCGAGGGTACGGCCGGGGAGCTGTTTTTT,CASSVEGTAGELFF
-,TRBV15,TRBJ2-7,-,TGTGCCACCAGCAAGGGGGCCTACGAGCAGTACTTC,CATSKGAYEQYF
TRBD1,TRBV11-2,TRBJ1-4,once,TGTGCCAGCAGCCCCCAGGACAGGCGGCGAGAAAAACTGTTTTTT,CASSPQDRRREKLFF
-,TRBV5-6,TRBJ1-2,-,TGTGCCAGCAGCTTTCAGGTGGACTATGGCTACACCTTC,CASSFQVDYGYTF
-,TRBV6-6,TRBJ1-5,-,TGTGCCAGCACCGAGAGGGGGAGCAATCAGCCCCAGCATTTT,CASTERGSNQPQHF
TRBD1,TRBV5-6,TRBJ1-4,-,TGTGCCAGCAGCATCGACAGGGCAGGGGAAAAACTGTTTTTT,CASSIDRAGEKLFF
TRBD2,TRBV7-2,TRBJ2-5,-,TGTGCCAGCAGCTTAGGGTTCGGGCGGGGGGTTCGAGAGACCCAGTACTTC,CASSLGFGRGVRETQYF
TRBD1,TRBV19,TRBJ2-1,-,TGTGCCAGTAGTCCCCGACCTCCCAGGGGGCGCGGGGATGAGCAGTTCTTC,CASSPRPPRGRGDEQFF
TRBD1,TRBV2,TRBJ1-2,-,TGTGCCAGCAGATTGACAGGGTTCGGCTACACCTTC,CASRLTGFGYTF
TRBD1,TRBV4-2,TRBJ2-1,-,TGTGCCAGCAGCCAAGAGACAGGGGACTACAATGAGCAGTTCTTC,CASSQETGDYNEQFF
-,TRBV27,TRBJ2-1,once,TGTGCCAGTTCGACAAACAGGGCTTCAAATGAGCAGTTCTTC,CASSTNRASNEQFF
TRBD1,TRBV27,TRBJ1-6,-,TGTGCCAGCAGTTTATCATCAGGGGGCCGTAATTCACCCCTCCACTTT,CASSLSSGGRNSPLHF
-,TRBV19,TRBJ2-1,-,TGTGCCAGTAGCCGCGGGTTTGAGCAGTTCTTC,CASSRGFEQFF
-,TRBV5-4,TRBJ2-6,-,TGTGCCAGCAGCTTGGAGGGCATCGGGGGATCTGGGGCCAACGTCCTGACTTTC,CASSLEGIGGSGANVLTF
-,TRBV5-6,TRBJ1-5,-,TGTGCCAGCAGCAGGAGACGGTATAGCAATCAGCCCCAGCATTTT,CASSRRRYSNQPQHF
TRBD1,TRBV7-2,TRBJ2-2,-,TGTGCCAGCAGCTTATCAGGGGGAACCGGGGAGCTGTTTTTT,CASSLSGGTGELFF
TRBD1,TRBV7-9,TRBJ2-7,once,TGTGCCAGCAGCTCGGGACAGGGTAACGACGAGCAGTACTTC,CASSSGQGNDEQYF
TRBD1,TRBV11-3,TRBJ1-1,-,TGTGCCAGCAGCCCAGGACAGGGGGCCGCTGAAGCTTTCTTT,CASSPGQGAAEAFF
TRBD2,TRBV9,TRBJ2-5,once,TGTGCCAGCAGCGGGGGACTAGCGGGACTAGAGACCCAGTACTTC,CASSGGLAGLETQYF
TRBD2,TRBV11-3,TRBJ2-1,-,TGTGCCAGCAGCTTTCGAACCGGGAGGGATAATGAGCAGTTCTTC,CASSFRTGRDNEQFF
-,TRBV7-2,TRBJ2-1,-,TGTGCCAGCAGCCCGCCCCCTGGGCGCAATGAGCAGTTCTTC,CASSPPPGRNEQFF
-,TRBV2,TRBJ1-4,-,TGTGCCAGCAGGGGGGGAGGTGCGTCGGTTGAAAAACTGTTTTTT,CASRGGGASVEKLFF
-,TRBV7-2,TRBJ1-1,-,TGTGCCAGCCCTGGAACGGGGGGATATGAAGCTTTCTTT,CASPGTGGYEAFF
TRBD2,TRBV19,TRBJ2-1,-,TGTGCCAGTAGTGCCACCCCCCAGCGGGGATCCTACAATGAGCAGTTCTTC,CASSATPQRGSYNEQFF
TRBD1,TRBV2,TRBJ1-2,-,TGTGCCAGCAGTCCTCTCCCGGGACAGAGTAATGGCTACACCTTC,CASSPLPGQSNGYTF
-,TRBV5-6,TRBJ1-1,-,TGTGCCAGCAGCTGGGCTGCTTCGGGACTCTCGAACACTGAAGCTTTCTTT,CASSWAASGLSNTEAFF
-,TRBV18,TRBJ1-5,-,TGTGCCAGCTCACACAATACAGGGAGCAATCAGCCCCAGCATTTT,CASSHNTGSNQPQHF
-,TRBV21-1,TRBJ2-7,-,TGTGCCAGCAGCAAAGAGGGCCAGGACAGCTCCTACGAGCAGTACTTC,CASSKEGQDSSYEQYF
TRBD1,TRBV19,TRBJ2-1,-,TGTGCCAGTAGTATGGGGACAGGGGGCCGCAATGAGCAGTTCTTC,CASSMGTGGRNEQFF
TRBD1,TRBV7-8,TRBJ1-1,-,TGTGCCAGCAGCTTGGGGATTAGACAGGGCGAGAGGGGCACTGAAGCTTTCTTT,CASSLGIRQGERGTEAFF
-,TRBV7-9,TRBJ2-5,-,TGTGCCAGCAGCTTTAAGAGTCAGGGTCTCGAGACCCAGTACTTC,CASSFKSQGLETQYF
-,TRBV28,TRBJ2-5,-,TGTGCCAGCAGTTTAGGTTCCGGTCGGGGGCAAGAGACCCAGTACTTC,CASSLGSGRGQETQYF
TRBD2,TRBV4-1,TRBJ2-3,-,TGCGCCAGCAGCCAAGGGGGTTCGTGGCGGGGGGGCACAGATACGCAGTATTTT,CASSQGGSWRGGTDTQYF
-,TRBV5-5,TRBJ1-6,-,TGTGCCAGCATCCGGGAGCTCCATTCACCCCTCCACTTT,CASIRELHSPLHF
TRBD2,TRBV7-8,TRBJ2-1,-,TGTGCCAGCAGCGGGGTGAGCGGGGGGGTATTGAGGGAGGACAATGAGCAGTTCTTC,CASSGVSGGVLREDNEQFF
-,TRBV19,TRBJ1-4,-,TGTGCCAGTGCAGGGGACCATAATGAAAAACTGTTTTTT,CASAGDHNEKLFF
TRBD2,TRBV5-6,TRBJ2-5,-,TGTGCCAGCAGCTTGGGCGGCGGGGGGGTGCAGACCCAGTACTTC,CASSLGGGGVQTQYF
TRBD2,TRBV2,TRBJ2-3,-,TGTGCCAGCAGTTCTAGCGGTCGCACAGATACGCAGTATTTT,CASSSSGRTDTQYF
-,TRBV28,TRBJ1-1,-,TGTGCCAGCAGTGCGGGGGGGGCCAAGACTGAAGCTTTCTTT,CASSAGGAKTEAFF
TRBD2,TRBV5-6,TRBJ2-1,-,TGTGCCAGCAGCTTGGGAGGAGGACTAGCGGCCTACAATGAGCAGTTCTTC,CASSLGGGLAAYNEQFF
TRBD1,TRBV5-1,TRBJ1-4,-,TGCGCCAGCAGCCTGGGACAGCTTAATGAAAAACTGTTTTTT,CASSLGQLNEKLFF